A selection of T cell receptor beta chains follows, all from one sample in a study of vaccination effects on CD4 cells after COVID-19. These receptors' targets are unknown. Method: immunoSEQ multiplex PCR; TCRdb's copy keeps in-frame clones and lacks some. This table has 60,000 to 90,000 clones, roughly four fifths appearing once. This specimen was CD4+ T cells from PBMCs cultured with HCoV-229E spike peptides, taken after COVID-19 vaccination. These TCRs come from a human donor who received a COVID-19 vaccine. The CDR3 runs from the conserved cysteine through the conserved F or W. The D gene is left open where the match is weak. A row's size may be missing; if present it is once, few, many or a size class.

v_call	j_call	clone_size	cdr3_length	d_call	cdr3_aa	cdr3_nt
TRBV19	TRBJ1-1	-	15	-	CASSEHSMGSTEAFF	TGTGCCAGTAGTGAACATTCGATGGGTAGCACTGAAGCTTTCTTT
TRBV7-2	TRBJ2-2	-	15	-	CASISRLGIPGELFF	TGTGCCAGCATCTCCCGGTTGGGGATTCCCGGGGAGCTGTTTTTT
TRBV7-3	TRBJ2-3	once	13	-	CASSLSREDTQYF	TGTGCCAGCAGCTTAAGTCGCGAAGATACGCAGTATTTT
TRBV19	TRBJ1-2	few	15	-	CASSRSTAFVDGYTF	TGTGCCAGTAGTAGATCGACGGCGTTTGTGGATGGCTACACCTTC
TRBV19	TRBJ2-3	-	14	-	CASSVSRGRGTQYF	TGTGCCAGTAGTGTAAGCCGGGGCCGAGGTACGCAGTATTTT
TRBV9	TRBJ2-1	few	16	TRBD2	CASSVGGGASYNEQFF	TGTGCCAGCAGCGTAGGCGGGGGGGCTTCCTACAATGAGCAGTTCTTC
TRBV30	TRBJ1-6	-	15	TRBD1	CAWSGSTGYNSPLHF	TGTGCCTGGAGTGGGTCGACAGGGTATAATTCACCCCTCCACTTT
TRBV18	TRBJ2-3	-	15	TRBD1	CASSPQGANTDTQYF	TGTGCCAGCTCGCCCCAGGGGGCGAACACAGATACGCAGTATTTT
TRBV3-1/TRBV3-2	TRBJ1-1	-	14	-	CASSPSTGNTEAFF	TGTGCCAGCAGCCCCTCGACGGGGAACACTGAAGCTTTCTTT
TRBV14	TRBJ2-1	-	16	-	CASSQERGAPYNEQFF	TGTGCCAGCAGCCAAGAACGGGGGGCTCCCTACAATGAGCAGTTCTTC
TRBV15	TRBJ2-3	-	16	TRBD2	CATSRDQAGGGDTQYF	TGTGCCACCAGCAGAGATCAAGCGGGGGGAGGAGATACGCAGTATTTT
TRBV6-5	TRBJ1-4	-	14	-	CASRNGATNEKLFF	TGTGCCAGCAGGAACGGTGCAACTAATGAAAAACTGTTTTTT
TRBV11-1	TRBJ1-3	-	16	TRBD1	CASSAWIGGDGNTIYF	TGTGCCAGCAGTGCTTGGATAGGGGGCGACGGAAACACCATATATTTT
TRBV5-1	TRBJ2-5	-	14	-	CASTKDGWRETQYF	TGCGCCAGCACGAAAGACGGATGGAGGGAGACCCAGTACTTC
TRBV15	TRBJ2-1	-	14	-	CATSRSLESNEQFF	TGTGCCACCAGCAGGAGTCTAGAGAGCAATGAGCAGTTCTTC
TRBV20-1	TRBJ1-2	-	11	-	CSASVQDGYTF	TGCAGTGCTAGCGTACAGGATGGCTACACCTTC
TRBV4-1	TRBJ2-5	-	16	TRBD2	CASSQVYGGVRETQYF	TGCGCCAGCAGCCAAGTTTACGGGGGGGTCCGGGAGACCCAGTACTTC
TRBV24-1	TRBJ2-3	-	14	-	CATSDSGSTDTQYF	TGTGCCACCAGTGATTCCGGTAGCACAGATACGCAGTATTTT
TRBV5-1	TRBJ2-3	-	15	TRBD2	CASSLWGGGADTQYF	TGCGCCAGCAGCTTGTGGGGCGGGGGGGCGGATACGCAGTATTTT
TRBV7-2	TRBJ2-2	-	16	-	CASSLRTAGRAGELFF	TGTGCCAGCAGCTTACGGACAGCCGGCAGGGCCGGGGAGCTGTTTTTT
TRBV24-1	TRBJ1-2	once	14	TRBD1	CATSDTRGNYGYTF	TGTGCCACCAGTGACACCAGGGGGAACTATGGCTACACCTTC
TRBV7-8	TRBJ2-3	few	16	TRBD1	CASSSQPGQGPDTQYF	TGTGCCAGCAGCTCTCAACCGGGACAGGGTCCCGATACGCAGTATTTT
TRBV9	TRBJ1-3	few	19	TRBD1	CASSVEGDRSTRSGNTIYF	TGTGCCAGCAGCGTAGAGGGGGACAGGTCGACGAGAAGTGGAAACACCATATATTTT
TRBV7-2	TRBJ1-4	once	16	TRBD1	CASSLGQGASNEKLFF	TGTGCCAGCAGCTTAGGTCAGGGGGCGTCTAATGAAAAACTGTTTTTT